This T cell receptor (beta chain) was identified in a study of beta chain features in type 1 diabetes. Trimming shortened V by 2 bases and J by 3 bases, and 5 bases separated the two germline ends. The CDR3 has 13 amino acids. Germline values: CDR1 KGHSH, CDR2 LQKENI. Note on this clone: Other DNA variants within this sample encode the same CDR3.

cDNA synthesis used the whole RNA isolate, giving expressed TCRB sequences. Repertoires were generated with immunoSEQ multiplex PCR, while TCRdb's copy carries only in-frame clones and drops some. The sample holds around 300,000 clones, under 8.5% seen once. Sequencing input: central memory CD4+ T cells from blood. This chain joins TRBV18 and TRBJ2-1, with a possible D match to TRBD1 (5 bases). The sequence was obtained from a woman under 30 in good health. Here the CDR3 DNA reads TGTGCCAGCTCACCAGACAGCTACAATGAGCAGTTCTTC. It is translated as CASSPDSYNEQFF. The full variable domain, its missing parts supplied by reference TRBV18 and TRBJ2-1, is NAGVMQNPRHLVRRRGQEARLRCSPMKGHSHVYWYRQLPEEGLKFMVYLQKENIIDESGMPKERFSAEFPKEGPSILRIQQVVRGDSAAYFCASSPDSYNEQFFGPGTRLTVL.